This section outlines one T cell receptor beta chain sequence together with its context. Its specificity is not known. The data derive from a study of OX40 agonist ivuxolimab in advanced cancers. Study background: Patient treatment consisted of intravenous ivuxolimab administration every 2 weeks at 0.01 to 10 mg/kg. Partial responses were achieved by three patients, one with hepatocellular carcinoma and two with cutaneous melanoma.

General study results and limits: In general, CD8+ T cells held more expanded clones than CD4+ did, on average. At doses 0.1 to 3.0 mg/kg, CD4+ and CD8+ clones expanded.

The repertoire was sequenced with immunoSEQ multiplex PCR; TCRdb's copy has only in-frame clones and lacks some. The sample yields about 80,000 clones, about 92% seen once. Per the germline V gene, CDR1 is SGHKS and CDR2 is YYEKEE (reference sequence). The trim removed 3 bases at V and 5 bases at J, leaving 9 bases unmatched. The CDR3 is 15 amino acids. The genes are TRBV5-5 and TRBJ2-5, with 8 bases matching TRBD1. The clonotype comes from an adult with an advanced solid tumor such as melanoma, head and neck, liver or kidney cancer. The sequencing here drew on CD4+ or CD8+ T cells sorted from blood, taken in a trial of the OX40 agonist ivuxolimab. The CDR3 DNA sequence: TGTGCCAGCAGCTCCCAGGACAGGGCGATGGAGACCCAGTACTTC. Its translation is CASSSQDRAMETQYF.